The 29 T cell receptor beta chains in this list originate from one sample, sequenced in a study of a mutant IDH1 vaccine in newly diagnosed glioma. Time point in this sample: week 47, end of study. Vaccinated patients received 300 ug of mutant IDH1 20-mer peptide per dose, with topical imiquimod. TCRdb's copy holds only in-frame clones and misses some; the assay was immunoSEQ multiplex PCR. The sample has more than 35,000 clones; roughly 70% are singletons. No antigens are known for them. The sample consisted of PBMCs, taken from a glioma patient whose treatment included an IDH1 peptide vaccine. The receptors come from a man between 40 and 49 years old with glioma.

This chain uses TRBV6-4 with TRBJ2-3; D may be TRBD1 or TRBD2 (6 bases each). Trimming left V 2 bases short and J 3 bases short, with 12 bases between. The germline gives CDR1 MRHNA, CDR2 SNTAGT. CDR3 length: 15 amino acids. CDR3 nucleotides: TGTGCCAGCAGTGACAGCGGAGGGGGGACAGATACGCAGTATTTT. Translating gives CASSDSGGGTDTQYF.

This chain connects TRBV5-6 to TRBJ1-1; D gene uncertain. Germline CDR1 and CDR2: SGHDT and YYEEEE. V was trimmed by 0 bases and J by 4 bases, leaving 7 bases between them. The CDR3 is 13 residues long. The CDR3 nucleotides read TGTGCCAGCAGCTTGGGAGCGGGCACTGAAGCTTTCTTT. It is translated as CASSLGAGTEAFF.

The CDR3 DNA reads as TGTGCCAGTAGTAGAACGGTAAACACCGGGGAGCTGTTTTTT. Translating it yields CASSRTVNTGELFF. The chain has TRBV19 and TRBJ2-2; no reliable D call. The CDR3 consists of 14 residues. Germline V gives CDR1 LNHDA, CDR2 SQIVND (reference sequence). Trimming shortened V by 4 bases and J by 2 bases, and 8 bases separated the two germline ends.

The V call is TRBV7-2, the J call TRBJ2-1; TRBD2 matches at 12 bases. V shed 4 bases and J 6 bases; nucleotides not matched to a gene: 16. The CDR3 runs to 19 residues. CDR1 SGHTA and CDR2 FQGNSA come from the germline V gene. The CDR3 coding sequence is TGTGCCAGCAGCTCCCAATTATCAGGACTAGCGGGATTCTCCAATGAGCAGTTCTTC. It codes for CASSSQLSGLAGFSNEQFF.

J is TRBJ2-7 and V is TRBV28, with D possibly TRBD2 on 6 matching bases. The CDR3 runs 12 residues. Per germline, CDR1 MDHEN and CDR2 SYDVKM. V lost 6 bases and J 3 bases, leaving 9 bases between the germline ends. Here the CDR3 DNA reads TGTGCCAGCAGCACGACTAGCTACGAGCAGTACTTC. It is translated as CASSTTSYEQYF.

This sequence joins TRBV5-6 and TRBJ2-5; 8 bases align to TRBD1. The CDR3 runs 17 residues. The V gene's germline CDR1 is SGHDT and CDR2 YYEEEE. V was clipped by 0 bases and J by 4 bases; unmatched bases: 11. DNA for the CDR3: TGTGCCAGCAGCTTGGACCAGGGGGCTATGGGGCGAGAGACCCAGTACTTC. It codes for CASSLDQGAMGRETQYF. The full variable domain, with the rest looked up from reference TRBV5-6 and TRBJ2-5, is DAGVTQSPTHLIKTRGQQVTLRCSPKSGHDTVSWYQQALGQGPQFIFQYYEEEERQRGNFPDRFSGHQFPNYSSELNVNALLLGDSALYLCASSLDQGAMGRETQYFGPGTRLLVL.

This clone was observed once. The chain links TRBV18 to TRBJ2-5; possible D gene TRBD2, 6 bases. The CDR3 has 16 residues. V lost 9 bases, J lost 5 bases, and 25 bases lay in between. The germline CDR1 and CDR2 sequences are KGHSH and LQKENI. In nucleotides, the CDR3 is TGTGCCAGTTCATCCACGAACGGGGCGGGGAAGGAGACCCAGTACTTC. It is translated as CASSSTNGAGKETQYF.

This chain uses TRBV5-1 with TRBJ2-2; unclear D gene. Germline V gene data show CDR1 as SGHRS and CDR2 as YFSETQ. The V end was cut by 2 bases, the J end by 0 bases, with 8 bases between. The CDR3 extends over 15 amino acids. The CDR3 DNA is TGCGCCAGCAGCTTTGCTACAGCGAACACCGGGGAGCTGTTTTTT. It yields the protein CASSFATANTGELFF.

This chain links TRBV6-5 with TRBJ2-5; 7 bases fit TRBD1. Per germline, CDR1 MNHEY and CDR2 SVGAGI. Trimming removed 0 bases from V and 5 bases from J; junction bases left unmatched: 6. This CDR3 comprises 15 residues. This CDR3 is CASSYSDRAEETQYF. The DNA for the CDR3 is TGTGCCAGCAGTTACTCAGACAGGGCGGAGGAGACCCAGTACTTC.

This clone was counted a single time. The V gene is TRBV7-2, the J gene TRBJ2-1, with D possibly being TRBD2 (5 bases). V gave up 1 base and J gave up 5 bases, with 18 bases separating them. This CDR3 is built from 17 residues. The germline V gene encodes CDR1 SGHTA and CDR2 FQGNSA. The DNA for the CDR3 is TGTGCCAGCAGCTTAGAGGGCGGGTCCCAAGGAGACAATGAGCAGTTCTTC. Translation gives CASSLEGGSQGDNEQFF. Looking up the rest from reference TRBV7-2 and TRBJ2-1 gives the full variable domain: GAGVSQSPSNKVTEKGKDVELRCDPISGHTALYWYRQSLGQGLEFLIYFQGNSAPDKSGLPSDRFSAERTGGSVSTLTIQRTQQEDSAVYLCASSLEGGSQGDNEQFFGPGTRLTVL.

The V and J genes are TRBV18 and TRBJ1-1; D is ambiguous. The CDR3 is made up of 14 amino acids. The germline CDR1 and CDR2 sequences are KGHSH and LQKENI. V lost 2 bases to trimming and J lost 1 base, with 8 bases between them. CDR3 nucleotide sequence: TGTGCCAGCTCACCATGGGTTGCGAACACTGAAGCTTTCTTT. Translation gives CASSPWVANTEAFF.

This clone was observed a handful of times. The chain carries TRBV6-4 and TRBJ2-1; D remains unclear. The length of the CDR3 is 13 residues. Per the germline V gene, CDR1 is MRHNA and CDR2 is SNTAGT. Trimming removed 0 bases from V and 5 bases from J, with 5 bases in between. CDR3 protein: CASSDSENNEQFF. CDR3 nucleotide sequence: TGTGCCAGCAGTGACTCGGAGAACAATGAGCAGTTCTTC.

The rearrangement joins TRBV7-9 to TRBJ2-2; D unresolved. The CDR3 has 14 amino acids. The germline V and J ends were trimmed by 2 bases and 6 bases, with 10 bases remaining between them. The germline gives CDR1 SEHNR, CDR2 FQNEAQ (reference sequence). CDR3 sequence reads: CASSLSHRSGELFF. CDR3 sequence (DNA): TGTGCCAGCAGCTTATCGCACCGGTCCGGGGAGCTGTTTTTT.

CDR3 loop: CASTQGSEQFF. CDR3 in DNA: TGTGCCAGCACCCAAGGGAGTGAGCAGTTCTTC. This chain links TRBV6-5 with TRBJ2-1; tentatively, D is TRBD2 (5 bases). There are 11 residues in the CDR3. V dropped 7 bases and J dropped 9 bases, with 10 bases sitting between them. CDR1 is MNHEY and CDR2 is SVGAGI in the germline V gene.

This chain uses TRBV21-1 with TRBJ2-7; whether TRBD2, the table's D call, matches the DNA was not checked. TRBV21-1 is a recognized pseudogene. The CDR3 is 17 amino acids. CDR3 region: CASSKKKVRDSSYEQYV. The CDR3 DNA is TGTGCCAGCAGCAAAAAGAAAGTAAGGGACTCCTCCTACGAGCAGTACGTC.

The sample holds one count of this clone. The rearrangement uses TRBV25-1 and TRBJ2-1, with 13 bases identical to TRBD2. CDR1 is MGHDK and CDR2 is SYGVNS in the germline V gene. This CDR3 contains 15 residues. Trimming cost V 4 bases and J 6 bases; bases outside gene matches: 3. The CDR3, as DNA: TGTGCCAGCAGTGGGGGACTAGCGGGAAGCAATGAGCAGTTCTTC. Translating gives CASSGGLAGSNEQFF.

This clone was detected once. The chain links TRBV7-2 to TRBJ2-1; D is unresolved. This CDR3 spans 12 amino acids. The V gene's germline CDR1 is SGHTA and CDR2 FQGNSA. Trimming shortened V by 6 bases and J by 6 bases, and 9 bases separated the two germline ends. Here the CDR3 reads CASSSFSNEQFF. CDR3 DNA: TGTGCCAGCAGTTCCTTTTCCAATGAGCAGTTCTTC. The full variable domain, completed using reference TRBV7-2 and TRBJ2-1, is GAGVSQSPSNKVTEKGKDVELRCDPISGHTALYWYRQSLGQGLEFLIYFQGNSAPDKSGLPSDRFSAERTGGSVSTLTIQRTQQEDSAVYLCASSSFSNEQFFGPGTRLTVL.

Here the CDR3 DNA reads TGCGCCAGCAGCCAAGGGGCGACGAACACTGAAGCTTTCTTT. Translated, it gives CASSQGATNTEAFF. V is TRBV4-1 and J is TRBJ1-1; D gene uncertain. Germline CDR1 is MGHRA and CDR2 is YSYEKL. The CDR3 is 14 amino acids. V lost 1 base and J 1 base, leaving 7 bases between the germline ends.

The chain is built from TRBV11-3 and TRBJ1-3; a possible D gene is TRBD1 (5 bases). This CDR3 has 13 amino acids. Germline V gene lookup returns CDR1 SGHNT and CDR2 YENEEA. Trimming took off 7 bases at V and 2 bases at J, with 9 bases between the two ends. For the CDR3, the DNA is TGTGCCAGCACTGGGACGGCTGGAAACACCATATATTTT. Its protein is CASTGTAGNTIYF.

This chain connects TRBV10-1 to TRBJ2-3; 9 bases align to TRBD2. The CDR3 sequence is 17 residues long. V lost 0 bases to trimming and J lost 3 bases; unmatched junction nucleotides: 7. From germline, CDR1 is WNHNN and CDR2 SYGVQD (reference sequence). The CDR3, as DNA: TGCGCCAGCAGTGAGTCGAGGGTTAGCGGGAGTACAGATACGCAGTATTTT. This sequence encodes CASSESRVSGSTDTQYF.

The chain combines TRBV5-1 with TRBJ2-5; D ambiguous. Trimming took 5 bases from V and 0 from J, leaving 8 bases between them. The CDR3 is made up of 13 amino acids. Germline V gives CDR1 SGHRS, CDR2 YFSETQ. CDR3 residues: CASRRYDQETQYF. DNA for the CDR3: TGCGCCAGCAGAAGGTACGACCAAGAGACCCAGTACTTC.

This chain joins TRBV19 and TRBJ2-5; TRBD2 is a possible D gene (5 bases). V was clipped by 5 bases and J by 4 bases, with 23 bases between them. Germline lookup yields CDR1 LNHDA and CDR2 SQIVND (reference sequence). The CDR3 totals 17 residues. CDR3 nucleotides: TGTGCCAGTAGTCTTAATAGCGTTCTCCTGGCGGGAGAGACCCAGTACTTC. It specifies CASSLNSVLLAGETQYF. The entire variable domain, with the rest obtained from reference TRBV19 and TRBJ2-5, is as follows: DGGITQSPKYLFRKEGQNVTLSCEQNLNHDAMYWYRQDPGQGLRLIYYSQIVNDFQKGDIAEGYSVSREKKESFPLTVTSAQKNPTAFYLCASSLNSVLLAGETQYFGPGTRLLVL.

This chain joins TRBV5-4 and TRBJ2-4; D is unclear. Germline loops: CDR1 SGHNT, CDR2 YYREEE (reference sequence). The CDR3 length is 12 residues. The V and J ends lost 1 base and 8 bases respectively, with 7 bases between them. CDR3 sequence: CASSLRWDIQYF. In DNA form, the CDR3 reads TGTGCCAGCAGCTTGAGGTGGGACATTCAGTACTTC.

This clone was recorded only once. This rearrangement joins TRBV11-2 to TRBJ2-5; possibly TRBD2 for D (5 bases). Germline values: CDR1 SGHAT, CDR2 FQNNGV. The CDR3 is 16 amino acids. Trimming removed 4 bases from V and 6 bases from J, with 21 bases in between. The CDR3 coding sequence is TGTGCCAGCAGCTCCCTGAGAGGGCCCCGGTCAAAGACCCAGTACTTC. Its translation is CASSSLRGPRSKTQYF. Full variable domain (remainder filled in from reference TRBV11-2 and TRBJ2-5): EAGVAQSPRYKIIEKRQSVAFWCNPISGHATLYWYQQILGQGPKLLIQFQNNGVVDDSQLPKDRFSAERLKGVDSTLKIQPAKLEDSAVYLCASSSLRGPRSKTQYFGPGTRLLVL.

V is TRBV4-2 and J is TRBJ1-4, with D tentatively TRBD1 (6 bases). This CDR3 contains 13 residues. The V gene lost 3 bases and the J gene lost 8 bases, with 10 bases spanning the gap. CDR1 and CDR2 from the germline V gene are LGHNA and YNFKEQ. This chain's CDR3 is CASSQGQGEKLFF. DNA of the CDR3: TGTGCCAGCAGCCAGGGACAAGGAGAAAAACTGTTTTTT.

J is TRBJ1-5 and V is TRBV4-3; possible D gene TRBD1, 5 bases. The CDR3 length is 17 residues. The germline V gene encodes CDR1 LGHNA and CDR2 YSLEER. V lost 4 bases to trimming and J lost 4 bases, with 20 bases between them. In DNA form, the CDR3 reads TGCGCCAGCAGCCCACTGAGGCAGGGATTAAGAAATCAGCCCCAGCATTTT. Translation gives CASSPLRQGLRNQPQHF.

This chain joins TRBV6-5 and TRBJ2-5; no definite D call. Germline V gene lookup returns CDR1 MNHEY and CDR2 SVGAGI. V lost 0 bases and J lost 2, with 10 bases in between. CDR3 length equals 15 residues. The CDR3 sequence is CASSYSNVAQETQYF. DNA for the CDR3: TGTGCCAGCAGTTACTCAAACGTGGCTCAAGAGACCCAGTACTTC.

The chain is built from TRBV2 and TRBJ1-1; TRBD1 agrees at 8 bases. CDR1 is SNHLY and CDR2 is FYNNEI in the germline V gene. The CDR3 has 12 amino acids. Trimming cost V 11 bases and J 8 bases; bases outside gene matches: 10. The CDR3 sequence: CASRGQALEAFF. For the CDR3, the DNA is TGTGCCTCACGGGGACAGGCCCTCGAAGCTTTCTTT.

The V gene is TRBV11-2, the J gene TRBJ2-3, with TRBD2 identical over 14 bases. The CDR3 runs 16 residues. Germline assignment: CDR1 SGHAT and CDR2 FQNNGV. J gave up 4 bases and V 4 bases, and 4 bases lay outside the gene matches. CDR3: CASSSGLAGVADTQYF. The CDR3 coding sequence is TGTGCCAGCAGCTCGGGACTAGCGGGAGTGGCAGATACGCAGTATTTT.